This T cell receptor (beta chain) was sequenced for a study of CD8 T cells in Susac syndrome. Sequencing of TCR beta drew on CD8+ and CD4+ T cells from blood. TEMRA cells were FACS-enriched, with CD8+ and CD4+ T cells isolated negatively. This CDR3 is 14 amino acids long. Trimming removed 5 bases from V and 8 bases from J, with 15 bases in between. CDR1 and CDR2 from the germline V gene are SGHAT and FQDESV (reference sequence). RNA was extracted with the RNeasy kit, and a quantity of roughly 0.5 to 1 ug was reverse transcribed using random hexamers. The TCR beta CDR3 was amplified by immunoSEQ multiplex PCR across 54 Vbeta, 13 Jbeta. TCRdb re-called the immunoSEQ multiplex PCR reads with MiXCR, one entry per CDR3 protein. The table includes fewer than 200,000 distinct CDR3 sequences, 94% detected once.

This sequence joins TRBV11-1 and TRBJ1-4; D might be TRBD1 (5 bases). The material sequenced was CD4+ T cells from PBMCs. The sequence was collected from a human donor with Susac syndrome. DNA for the CDR3: TGTGCCAGCAGCCCCGGGACGAAGACAGAAAAACTGTTTTTT. Residues: CASSPGTKTEKLFF.